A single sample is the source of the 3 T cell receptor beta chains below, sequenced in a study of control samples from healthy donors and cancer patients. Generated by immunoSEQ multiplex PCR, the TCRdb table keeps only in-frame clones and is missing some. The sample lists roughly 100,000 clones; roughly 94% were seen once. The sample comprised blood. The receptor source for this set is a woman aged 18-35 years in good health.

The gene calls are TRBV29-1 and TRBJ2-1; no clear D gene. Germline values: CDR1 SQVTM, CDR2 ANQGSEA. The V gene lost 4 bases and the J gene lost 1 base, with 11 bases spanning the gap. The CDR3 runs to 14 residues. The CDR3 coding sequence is TGCAGCGTTGTCAATCTAGGGTCCTACAATGAGCAGTTCTTC. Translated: CSVVNLGSYNEQFF.

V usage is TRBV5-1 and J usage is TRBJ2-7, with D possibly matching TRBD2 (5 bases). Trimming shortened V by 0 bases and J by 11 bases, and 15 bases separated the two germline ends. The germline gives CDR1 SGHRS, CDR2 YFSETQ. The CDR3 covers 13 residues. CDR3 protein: CASSLELEDSKYF. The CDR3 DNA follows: TGCGCCAGCAGCTTGGAATTGGAGGATTCCAAGTACTTC.

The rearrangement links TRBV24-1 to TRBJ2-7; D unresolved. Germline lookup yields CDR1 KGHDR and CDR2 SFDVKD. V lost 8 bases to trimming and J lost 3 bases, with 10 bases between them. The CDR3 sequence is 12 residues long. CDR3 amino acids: CATTNRNYEQYF. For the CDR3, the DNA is TGTGCCACCACGAACAGAAACTACGAGCAGTACTTC.